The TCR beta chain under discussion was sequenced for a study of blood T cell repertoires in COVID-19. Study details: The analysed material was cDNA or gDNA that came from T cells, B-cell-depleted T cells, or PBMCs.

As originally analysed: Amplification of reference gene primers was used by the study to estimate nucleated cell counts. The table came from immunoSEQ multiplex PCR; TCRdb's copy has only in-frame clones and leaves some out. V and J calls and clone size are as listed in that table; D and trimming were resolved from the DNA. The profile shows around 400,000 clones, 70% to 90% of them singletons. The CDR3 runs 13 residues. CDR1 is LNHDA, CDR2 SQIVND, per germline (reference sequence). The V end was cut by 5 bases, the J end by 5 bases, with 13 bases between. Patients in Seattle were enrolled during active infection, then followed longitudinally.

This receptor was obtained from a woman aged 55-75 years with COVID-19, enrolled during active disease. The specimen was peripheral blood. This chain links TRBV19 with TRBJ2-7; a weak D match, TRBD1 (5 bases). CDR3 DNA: TGTGCCAGTAGTGCCCAGGCAGGGAACGAGCAGTACTTC. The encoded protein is CASSAQAGNEQYF.